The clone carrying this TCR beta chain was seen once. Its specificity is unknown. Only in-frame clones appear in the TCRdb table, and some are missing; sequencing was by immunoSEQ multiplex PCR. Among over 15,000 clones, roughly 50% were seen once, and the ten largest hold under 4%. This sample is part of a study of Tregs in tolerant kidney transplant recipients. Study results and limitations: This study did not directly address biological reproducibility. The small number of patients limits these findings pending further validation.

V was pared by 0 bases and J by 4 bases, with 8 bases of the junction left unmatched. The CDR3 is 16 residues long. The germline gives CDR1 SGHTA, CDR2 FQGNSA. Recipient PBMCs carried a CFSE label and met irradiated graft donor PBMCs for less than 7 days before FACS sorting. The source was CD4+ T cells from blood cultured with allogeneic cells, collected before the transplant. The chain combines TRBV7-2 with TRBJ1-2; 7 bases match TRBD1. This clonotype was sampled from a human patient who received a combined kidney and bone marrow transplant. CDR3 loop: CASSLAGQGGVYGYTF. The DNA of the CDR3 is TGTGCCAGCAGCTTAGCGGGTCAGGGGGGAGTCTATGGCTACACCTTC.